This T cell receptor (beta chain) was observed in a study of human T cells and chemical hapten exposure. Findings of the study overall: Expanded TCRs produced significantly more large CDR3 similarity clusters than controls did.

Time point: pre-sensitization, week 0. Treatment reported: therapeutic diphenylcyclopropenone sensitization with weekly scalp DPC. This clonotype was found a few times. Its antigen is still unknown. MiXCR, run by TCRdb on the RACE reads, gives a single entry per CDR3 protein. This table has 85,000 to 120,000 distinct CDR3 sequences, more than 10% appearing once. CDR3 length: 13 amino acids. Trimming pared 3 bases from V and 4 bases from J, leaving 8 bases between. Germline CDR1 SGHAT, CDR2 FQNNGV. Source: whole blood, taken in connection with sensitization to the hapten diphenylcyclopropenone (DPC). This sequence originates from a woman aged 45-65 years with alopecia areata. Some clones in this sample may be carry-over from other donors' samples. V and J are TRBV11-2 and TRBJ2-3, with D uncertain. The CDR3 nucleotides are TGTGCCAGCAGCTTTTCTGGGTCAGATACGCAGTATTTT. It codes for CASSFSGSDTQYF.